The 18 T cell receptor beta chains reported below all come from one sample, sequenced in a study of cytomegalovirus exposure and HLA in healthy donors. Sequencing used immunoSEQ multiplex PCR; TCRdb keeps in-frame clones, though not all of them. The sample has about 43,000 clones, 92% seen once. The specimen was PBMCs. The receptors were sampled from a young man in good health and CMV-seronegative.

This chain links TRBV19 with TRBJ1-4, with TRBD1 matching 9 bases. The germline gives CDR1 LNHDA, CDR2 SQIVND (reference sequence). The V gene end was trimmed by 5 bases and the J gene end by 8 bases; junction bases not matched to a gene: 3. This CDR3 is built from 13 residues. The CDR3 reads CASSEQGAEKLFF. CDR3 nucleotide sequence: TGTGCCAGTAGTGAACAGGGGGCGGAAAAACTGTTTTTT.

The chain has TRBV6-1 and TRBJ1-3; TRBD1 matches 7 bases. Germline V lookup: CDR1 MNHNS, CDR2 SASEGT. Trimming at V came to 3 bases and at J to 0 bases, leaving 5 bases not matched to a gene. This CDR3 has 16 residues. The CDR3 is CASSENRGYSGNTIYF. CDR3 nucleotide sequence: TGTGCCAGCAGTGAGAACAGGGGCTACTCTGGAAACACCATATATTTT.

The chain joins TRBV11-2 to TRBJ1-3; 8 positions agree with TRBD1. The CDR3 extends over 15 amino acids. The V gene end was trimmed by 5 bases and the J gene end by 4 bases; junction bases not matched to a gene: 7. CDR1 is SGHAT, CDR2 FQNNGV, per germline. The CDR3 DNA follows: TGTGCCAGCAGCGGACAACAGGGGGTGGGAAACACCATATATTTT. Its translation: CASSGQQGVGNTIYF.

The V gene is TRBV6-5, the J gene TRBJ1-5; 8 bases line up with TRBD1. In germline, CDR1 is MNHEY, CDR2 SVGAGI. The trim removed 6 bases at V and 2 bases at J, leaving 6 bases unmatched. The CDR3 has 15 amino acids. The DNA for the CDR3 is TGTGCCAGCAGCGCAGGGGGCAGGGGCAATCAGCCCCAGCATTTT. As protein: CASSAGGRGNQPQHF.

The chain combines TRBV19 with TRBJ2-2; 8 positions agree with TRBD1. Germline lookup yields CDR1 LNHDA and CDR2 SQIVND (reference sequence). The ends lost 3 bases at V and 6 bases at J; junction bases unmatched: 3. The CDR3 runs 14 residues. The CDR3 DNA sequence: TGTGCCAGTAGTATCCTACAGGGGGCCGGGGAGCTGTTTTTT. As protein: CASSILQGAGELFF.

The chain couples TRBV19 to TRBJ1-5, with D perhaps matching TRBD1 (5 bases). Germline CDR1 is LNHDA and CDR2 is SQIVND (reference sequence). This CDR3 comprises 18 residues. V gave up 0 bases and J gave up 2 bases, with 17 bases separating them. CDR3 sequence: CASSIDGRRGERNQPQHF. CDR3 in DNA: TGTGCCAGTAGTATAGATGGGAGGAGGGGTGAGCGCAATCAGCCCCAGCATTTT.

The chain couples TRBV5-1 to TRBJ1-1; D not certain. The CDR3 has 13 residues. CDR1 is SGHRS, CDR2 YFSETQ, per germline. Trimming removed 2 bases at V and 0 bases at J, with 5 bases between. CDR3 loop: CASSFNMNTEAFF. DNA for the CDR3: TGCGCCAGCAGCTTTAACATGAACACTGAAGCTTTCTTT.

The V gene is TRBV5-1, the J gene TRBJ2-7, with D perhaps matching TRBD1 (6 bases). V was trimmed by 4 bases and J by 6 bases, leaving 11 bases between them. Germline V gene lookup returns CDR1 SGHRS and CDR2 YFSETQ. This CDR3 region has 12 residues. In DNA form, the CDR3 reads TGCGCCAGCAGCCTACAGGGCGGCGAGCAGTACTTC. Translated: CASSLQGGEQYF.

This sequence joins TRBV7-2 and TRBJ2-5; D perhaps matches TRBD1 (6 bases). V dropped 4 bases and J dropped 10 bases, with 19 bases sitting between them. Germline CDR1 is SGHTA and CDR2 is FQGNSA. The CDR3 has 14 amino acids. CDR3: CASSSRQDISRQYF. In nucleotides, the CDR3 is TGTGCCAGCAGCTCGAGACAGGACATCAGCCGCCAGTACTTC.

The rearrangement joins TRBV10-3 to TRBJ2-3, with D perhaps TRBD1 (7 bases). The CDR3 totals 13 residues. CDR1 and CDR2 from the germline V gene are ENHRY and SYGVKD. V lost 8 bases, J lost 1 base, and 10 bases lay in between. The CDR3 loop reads CAIGGTGTDTQYF. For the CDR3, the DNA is TGTGCCATCGGCGGGACAGGCACAGATACGCAGTATTTT.

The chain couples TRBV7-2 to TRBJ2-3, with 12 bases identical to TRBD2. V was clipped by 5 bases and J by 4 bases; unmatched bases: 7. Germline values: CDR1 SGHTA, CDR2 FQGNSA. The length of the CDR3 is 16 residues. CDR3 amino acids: CASSVTASGGADTQYF. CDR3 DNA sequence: TGTGCCAGCAGCGTGACGGCTAGCGGGGGGGCAGATACGCAGTATTTT.

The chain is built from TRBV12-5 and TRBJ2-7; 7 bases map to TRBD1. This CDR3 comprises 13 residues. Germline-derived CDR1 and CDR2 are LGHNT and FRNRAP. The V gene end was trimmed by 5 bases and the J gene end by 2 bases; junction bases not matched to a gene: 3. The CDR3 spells CASGPGQAYEQYF. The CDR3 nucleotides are TGTGCTAGTGGTCCAGGACAGGCCTACGAGCAGTACTTC.

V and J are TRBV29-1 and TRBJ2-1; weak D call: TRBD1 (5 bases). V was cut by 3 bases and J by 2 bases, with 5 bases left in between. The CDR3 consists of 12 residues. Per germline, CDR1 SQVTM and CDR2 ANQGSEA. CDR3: CSVDRAYNEQFF. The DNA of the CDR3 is TGCAGCGTTGACAGGGCCTACAATGAGCAGTTCTTC.

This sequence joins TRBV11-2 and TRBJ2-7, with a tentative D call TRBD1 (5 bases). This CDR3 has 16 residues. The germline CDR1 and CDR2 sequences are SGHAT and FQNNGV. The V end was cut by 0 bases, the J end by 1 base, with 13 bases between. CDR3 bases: TGTGCCAGCAGCTTAGATCCTAGGGCAGGGTCCTACGAGCAGTACTTC. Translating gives CASSLDPRAGSYEQYF.

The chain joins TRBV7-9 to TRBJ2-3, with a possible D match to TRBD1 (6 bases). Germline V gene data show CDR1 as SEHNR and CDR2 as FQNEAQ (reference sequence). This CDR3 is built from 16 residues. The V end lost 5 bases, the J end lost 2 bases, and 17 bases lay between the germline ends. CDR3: CASSQQGIFYTDTQYF. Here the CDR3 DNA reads TGTGCCAGCAGCCAGCAGGGGATTTTTTACACAGATACGCAGTATTTT.

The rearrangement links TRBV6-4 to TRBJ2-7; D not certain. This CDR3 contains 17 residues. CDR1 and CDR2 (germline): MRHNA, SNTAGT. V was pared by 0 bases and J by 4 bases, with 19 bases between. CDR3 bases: TGTGCCAGCAGTGACTCGAAGTTCTGCGAGAGTAGTTACGAGCAGTACTTC. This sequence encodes CASSDSKFCESSYEQYF.

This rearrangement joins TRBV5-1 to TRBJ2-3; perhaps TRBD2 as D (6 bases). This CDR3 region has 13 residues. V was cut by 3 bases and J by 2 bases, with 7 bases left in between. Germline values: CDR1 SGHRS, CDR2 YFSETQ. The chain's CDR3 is CASSWTTTDTQYF. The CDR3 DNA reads TGCGCCAGCAGCTGGACTACCACAGATACGCAGTATTTT.

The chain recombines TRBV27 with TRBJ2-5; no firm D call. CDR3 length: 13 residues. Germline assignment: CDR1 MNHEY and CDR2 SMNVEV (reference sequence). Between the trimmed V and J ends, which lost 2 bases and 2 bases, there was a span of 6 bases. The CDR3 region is CASSLIRQETQYF. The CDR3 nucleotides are TGTGCCAGCAGTTTAATACGGCAAGAGACCCAGTACTTC.